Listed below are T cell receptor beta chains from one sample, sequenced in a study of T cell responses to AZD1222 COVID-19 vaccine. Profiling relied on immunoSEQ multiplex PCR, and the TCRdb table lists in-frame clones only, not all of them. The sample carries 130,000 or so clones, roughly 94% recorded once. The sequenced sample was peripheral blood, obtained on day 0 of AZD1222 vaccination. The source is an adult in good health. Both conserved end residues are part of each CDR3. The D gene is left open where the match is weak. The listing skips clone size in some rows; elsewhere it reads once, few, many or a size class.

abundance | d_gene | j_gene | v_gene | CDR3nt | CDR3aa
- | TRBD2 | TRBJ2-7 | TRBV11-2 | TGTGCCAGCAGCTCGGTAGCGGGAGGGCCCTACGAGCAGTACTTC | CASSSVAGGPYEQYF
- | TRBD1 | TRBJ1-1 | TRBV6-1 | TGTGCCAGCAGTGAATCCGGGACAGCGAAAACTGAAGCTTTCTTT | CASSESGTAKTEAFF
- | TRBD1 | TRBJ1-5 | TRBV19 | TGTGCCAGTAGTCCAACCGACAGGGGAAGCAATCAGCCCCAGCATTTT | CASSPTDRGSNQPQHF
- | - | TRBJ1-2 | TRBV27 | TGTGCCAGCAGTTTATGGGGCGCTCTCGGCTACACTTTC | CASSLWGALGYTF
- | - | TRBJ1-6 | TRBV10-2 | TGCGCCACCGGACTCAATAATTCACCCCTCCACTTT | CATGLNNSPLHF
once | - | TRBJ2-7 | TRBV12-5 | TGTGCTAGTGGGGTTGACTACGAGCAGTACTTC | CASGVDYEQYF
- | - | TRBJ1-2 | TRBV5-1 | TGCGCCAGCAGCTCGGGACAAAATAACTATGGCTACACCTTC | CASSSGQNNYGYTF
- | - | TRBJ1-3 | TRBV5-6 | TGTGCCAGCAGCTTGGGCGTTTTTGGAAACACCATATATTTT | CASSLGVFGNTIYF
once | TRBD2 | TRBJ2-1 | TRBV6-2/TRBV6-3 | TGTGCCAGCAGTCCCCGGACTAGCGGGAATTACAATGAGCAGTTCTTC | CASSPRTSGNYNEQFF
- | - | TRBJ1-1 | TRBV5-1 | TGCGCCAGCAGCCCGACCGCGGGGGGGCTGGACACTGAAGCTTTCTTT | CASSPTAGGLDTEAFF
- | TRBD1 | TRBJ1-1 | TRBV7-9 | TGTGCCAGCGGGGAAGGACAGGGGAACACTGAAGCTTTCTTT | CASGEGQGNTEAFF
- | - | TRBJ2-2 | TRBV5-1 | TGCGCCAGCAGCTTGGCCGGTATTAACACCGGGGAGCTGTTTTTT | CASSLAGINTGELFF
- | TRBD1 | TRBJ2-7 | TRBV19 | TGTGCCAGTAGTATTGGGACAGGGGGCTACGAGCAGTACTTC | CASSIGTGGYEQYF
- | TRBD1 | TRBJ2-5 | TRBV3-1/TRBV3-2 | TGTGCCAGCAGCCGGGCCCGGGACAGACAAGAGACCCAGTACTTC | CASSRARDRQETQYF
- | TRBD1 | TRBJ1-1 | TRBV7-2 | TGTGCCAGCAGCTGGCGGACAGGGGAGAACACTGAAGCTTTCTTT | CASSWRTGENTEAFF
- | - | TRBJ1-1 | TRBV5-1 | TGCGCCAGCAGCTTGAGGGAGTCTGCCACTGAAGCTTTCTTT | CASSLRESATEAFF
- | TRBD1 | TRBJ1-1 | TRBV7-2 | TGTGCCAGCAGCGATACCGGGACAGTGAACACTGAAGCTTTCTTT | CASSDTGTVNTEAFF
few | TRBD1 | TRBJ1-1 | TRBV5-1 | TGCGCCAGCAGCTTGTCAGGGGGGAACACTGAAGCTTTCTTT | CASSLSGGNTEAFF
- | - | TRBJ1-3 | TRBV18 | TGTGCCAGCTCACCACAGGGGTCTGGAAACACCATATATTTT | CASSPQGSGNTIYF
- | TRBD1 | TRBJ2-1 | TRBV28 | TGTGCCAGCGACAGGGGAACGGGATCATACAATGAGCAGTTCTTC | CASDRGTGSYNEQFF
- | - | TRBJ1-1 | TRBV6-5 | TGTGCCAGCAGTTACCCGGACAGTCCCGGGGCTTTCTTT | CASSYPDSPGAFF
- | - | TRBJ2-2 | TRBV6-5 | TGTGCCAGCAGCTCCGGACAGCTTAGGGAGCTGTTTTTT | CASSSGQLRELFF
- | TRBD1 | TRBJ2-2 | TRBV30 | TGTGCCTGGAGTCTCCAGGGACAGGGCTCCGGGGAGCTGTTTTTT | CAWSLQGQGSGELFF
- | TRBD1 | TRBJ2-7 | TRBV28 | TGTGCCAGCAGTTGGGACAGGGACTACGAGCAGTACTTC | CASSWDRDYEQYF
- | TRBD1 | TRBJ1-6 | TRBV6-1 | TGTGCCAGCAGTGAAGCGGCAGGGGGGCTTGGGTCACCCCTCCACTTT | CASSEAAGGLGSPLHF
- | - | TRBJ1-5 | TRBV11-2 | TGTGCCAGCAGCCCCGGACACACCGGAGGTCAGCCCCAGCATTTT | CASSPGHTGGQPQHF
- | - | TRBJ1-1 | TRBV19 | TGTGCCAGTAGGTGGACGGAGGACACTGAAGCTTTCTTT | CASRWTEDTEAFF
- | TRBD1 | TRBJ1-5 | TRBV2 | TGTGCCACCGGGACAGTTAATCAGCCCCAGCATTTT | CATGTVNQPQHF
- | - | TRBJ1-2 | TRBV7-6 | TGTGCCAGCAGCGAACAGGGTTGGAGTTCGGGGTCCTATGGCTACACCTTC | CASSEQGWSSGSYGYTF
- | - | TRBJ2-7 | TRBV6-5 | TGTGCCAGCAGGACCTTGACAGGTTCCTACGAGCAGTACTTC | CASRTLTGSYEQYF
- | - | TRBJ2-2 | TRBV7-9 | TGTGCCAGCAGCTCAAGGGACGAGGGGAACACCGGGGAGCTGTTTTTT | CASSSRDEGNTGELFF
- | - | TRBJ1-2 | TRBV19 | TGTGCCAGTAGTCCTCAGTCGGTCGGCTATGGCTACACCTTC | CASSPQSVGYGYTF
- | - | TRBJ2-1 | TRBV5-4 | TGTGCCAGCAGCTTGGGCCTCCTATACAATGAGCAGTTCTTC | CASSLGLLYNEQFF
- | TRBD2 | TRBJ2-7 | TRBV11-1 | TGTGCCAGCAGCTCTCTAGCGGGAGGGTACGAGCAGTACTTC | CASSSLAGGYEQYF
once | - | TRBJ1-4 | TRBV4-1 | TGCGCCAGCACCCACCGCCGGGACCGAGATGAAAAACTGTTTTTT | CASTHRRDRDEKLFF
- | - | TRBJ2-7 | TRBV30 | TGTGCCTGGAGTGTACGCCACGAGCAGTACTTC | CAWSVRHEQYF
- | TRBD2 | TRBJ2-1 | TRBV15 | TGTGCCACCAGCAGAAATCCGGGACTAGCGGGAGGGCCTTCCTACAATGAGCAGTTCTTC | CATSRNPGLAGGPSYNEQFF
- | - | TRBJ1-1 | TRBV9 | TGTGCCAGCAATAAGCTGGGGAACACTGAAGCTTTCTTT | CASNKLGNTEAFF
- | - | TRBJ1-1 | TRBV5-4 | TGTGCCAGCAGCTTAATTACTTCGAAGGCGGCTTTCTTT | CASSLITSKAAFF
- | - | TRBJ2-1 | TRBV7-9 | TGTGCCAGCAGCTTAGACTACAAACATTACAATGAGCAGTTCTTC | CASSLDYKHYNEQFF
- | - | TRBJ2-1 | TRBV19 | TGTGCCAGTTCCCCGACCGGGAGTGTCCACAATGAGCAGTTCTTC | CASSPTGSVHNEQFF
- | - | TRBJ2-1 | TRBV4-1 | TGCGCCAGCAGCCAAGTTGGGGGCGGGACAGAAGACAATGAGCAGTTCTTC | CASSQVGGGTEDNEQFF
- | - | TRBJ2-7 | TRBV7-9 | TGTGCCAGCAGCCTCTCCACCTACGAGCAGTACTTC | CASSLSTYEQYF
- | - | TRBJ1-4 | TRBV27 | TGTGCCAGCAGCCTCATGGGAGGGCGGACTGAAAAACTGTTTTTT | CASSLMGGRTEKLFF
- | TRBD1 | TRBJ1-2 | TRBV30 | TGTGCCTGGAGTCCCGGGACAGGGGAGAACTATGGCTACACCTTC | CAWSPGTGENYGYTF
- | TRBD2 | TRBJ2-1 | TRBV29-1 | TGCAGCGTCGGGGGACTAGCTAGTTACAATGAGCAGTTCTTC | CSVGGLASYNEQFF
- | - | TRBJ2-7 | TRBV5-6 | TGTGCCAGCAGCTTAGGTTGGAGGGGTGAGCAGTACTTC | CASSLGWRGEQYF
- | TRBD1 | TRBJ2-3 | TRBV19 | TGTGCCGGGTGGACAGGGCCTTCCTCTCAAACAGATACGCAGTATTTT | CAGWTGPSSQTDTQYF
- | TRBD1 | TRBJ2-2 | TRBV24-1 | TGTGCCACCAGTGATTCCGGGACAGAGGCCGGGGAGCTGTTTTTT | CATSDSGTEAGELFF
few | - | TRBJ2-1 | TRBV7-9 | TGTGCCAGCACCCCCAGAGTCGGAGAGCAGTTCTTC | CASTPRVGEQFF
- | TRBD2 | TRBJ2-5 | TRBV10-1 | TGCGCCAGCAGGGATAGTGAGTCGCGTCCCCCCGGGACTAGCGGGCTCACAGGGGAGACCCAGTACTTC | CASRDSESRPPGTSGLTGETQYF
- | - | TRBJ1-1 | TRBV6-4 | TGTGCCAGACAAGACACTGAAGCTTTCTTT | CARQDTEAFF
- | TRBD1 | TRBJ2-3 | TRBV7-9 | TGTGCCAGCAGCTTTGGCGGGACAGGGCGTTCGGATACGCAGTATTTT | CASSFGGTGRSDTQYF
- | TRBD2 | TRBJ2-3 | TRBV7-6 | TGTGCCAGCAGCTTAGCAGCGGGACTAGCGGGAGCAAGCACAGATACGCAGTATTTT | CASSLAAGLAGASTDTQYF
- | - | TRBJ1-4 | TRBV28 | TGTGCCAGCAGCCCGGCCGAAAAACTGTTTTTT | CASSPAEKLFF